Sequencing of this T cell receptor beta chain was carried out in a study of CD8 T cells in ankylosing spondylitis. CDR1 and CDR2 (germline): MNHEY, SVGEGT. V was shortened by 11 bases and J by 1 base, with 13 bases between the two germline ends. The CDR3 is 13 amino acids. As the method for making TCR beta libraries, quantitative 5'-RACE with molecular barcodes was used. TCRdb fed the 5' RACE reads into MiXCR, producing one record per CDR3 protein. The sample has around 300,000 distinct CDR3 sequences; less than 25% are singletons. General study points: Ankylosing spondylitis blood appeared to be characterized by a TCR beta motif of several highly homologous variants. Peripheral blood samples showed relatively rare disease-linked clones, and these clones were CD8+.

This clonotype has more than one count but fewer than ten. The antigen remains unidentified. The sequence derives from a female donor with ankylosing spondylitis or in good health (not recorded which). V gene TRBV6-2 or TRBV6-3 combines with J gene TRBJ2-3; D uncertain. Input material: blood, either unsorted or a sorted T cell fraction (not recorded which). CDR3 sequence: CAAGYAGTDTQYF. CDR3 sequence (DNA): TGTGCCGCCGGTTACGCGGGCACAGATACGCAGTATTTT.